This T cell receptor (beta chain) was sequenced for a study of blood T cell repertoires in COVID-19. Sequencing used immunoSEQ multiplex PCR; TCRdb keeps in-frame clones, though not all of them. The sample yields tens of thousands of clones, about four fifths seen once. Trimming shortened V by 4 bases and J by 6 bases, and 13 bases separated the two germline ends. The germline V gene encodes CDR1 MNHEY and CDR2 SMNVEV (reference sequence). CDR3 length: 14 residues. Sequencing used peripheral blood. The chain uses TRBV27 and TRBJ1-5; a weak D match, TRBD1 (6 bases). The TCR sequence derives from a human donor in a cohort sampled during active COVID-19. The CDR3 here is CASSYGGAGQPQHF. The CDR3 region has the DNA TGTGCCAGCAGTTATGGGGGGGCGGGTCAGCCCCAGCATTTT.